The clone carrying this T cell receptor beta chain has ten or more counts. Its antigen is not known. The CDR3 length is 17 residues. Per the germline V gene, CDR1 is KGHSH and CDR2 is LQKENI. Unmatched junction bases numbered 5, after V lost 2 bases and J lost 1 base. The record originates from a study of T cells in Graves' hyperthyroidism and ophthalmopathy. At the level of the study: Before treatment of any kind, peripheral blood was taken at initial diagnosis.

Amplification yielded TCR beta CDR3 regions, with RNA transcripts as the source. A first-round RT-PCR of the TCR CDR3 used the HTBI primer set. A single record per CDR3 protein comes from TCRdb applying MiXCR to the multiplex PCR reads. The sample shows about 320,000 distinct CDR3 sequences, approximately 16% of them seen only once. Study-wide results and caveats: Classification by a 13 V-J model distinguished ophthalmopathy from stable hyperthyroidism.

The rearrangement uses TRBV18 and TRBJ2-1; 10 bases fit TRBD2. The source is a man aged 25-40 years with Graves' hyperthyroidism. Sequenced sample: blood. The CDR3 sequence is CASSPVWGLASYNEQFF. The CDR3 DNA sequence: TGTGCCAGCTCACCAGTCTGGGGACTAGCGTCCTACAATGAGCAGTTCTTC.